This TCR beta chain was sequenced during a study of T cell repertoires in cytomegalovirus infection. The germline V and J ends were trimmed by 5 bases and 7 bases, with 14 bases remaining between them. The CDR3 contains 13 residues. The V gene's germline CDR1 is MNHEY and CDR2 SVGEGT. This clonotype was detected a few times. TCRdb passed the reads through MiXCR, listing each CDR3 protein once. The repertoire holds fewer than 350,000 distinct CDR3 sequences, 9% to 9.5% seen once, with around 4% in the top ten. V gene TRBV6-2 or TRBV6-3 combines with J gene TRBJ1-2; no clear D gene. The source is a human donor in good health (CMV status not recorded). Some clones in this sample may be carry-over from other donors' samples. Sequenced sample: PBMCs. CDR3 DNA sequence: TGTGCCAGCAGTGGAGAGACCTGGGGTGGCTACACCTTC. This translates into CASSGETWGGYTF.